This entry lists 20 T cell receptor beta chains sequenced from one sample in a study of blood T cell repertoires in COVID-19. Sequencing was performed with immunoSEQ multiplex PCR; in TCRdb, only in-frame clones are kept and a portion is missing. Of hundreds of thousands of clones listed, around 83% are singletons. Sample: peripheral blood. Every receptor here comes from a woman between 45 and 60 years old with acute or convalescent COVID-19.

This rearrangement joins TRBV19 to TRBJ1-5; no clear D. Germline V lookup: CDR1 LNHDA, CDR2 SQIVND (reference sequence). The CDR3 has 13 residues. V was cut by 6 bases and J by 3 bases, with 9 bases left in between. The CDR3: CASSRVHNQPQHF. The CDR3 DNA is TGTGCCAGTAGCCGGGTACACAATCAGCCCCAGCATTTT.

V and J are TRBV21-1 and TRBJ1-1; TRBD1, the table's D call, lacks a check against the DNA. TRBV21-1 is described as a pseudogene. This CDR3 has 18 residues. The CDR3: CASSKKLAGRYSNTEAFF. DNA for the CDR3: TGTGCCAGCAGCAAAAAGTTGGCAGGGCGATACTCGAACACTGAAGCTTTCTTT.

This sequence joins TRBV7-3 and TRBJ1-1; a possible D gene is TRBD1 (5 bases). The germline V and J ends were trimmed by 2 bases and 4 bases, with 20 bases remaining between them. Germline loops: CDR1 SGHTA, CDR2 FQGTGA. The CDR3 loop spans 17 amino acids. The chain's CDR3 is CASSLLGGQGLGTEAFF. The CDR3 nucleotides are TGTGCCAGCAGCTTACTTGGTGGCCAGGGTTTGGGCACTGAAGCTTTCTTT.

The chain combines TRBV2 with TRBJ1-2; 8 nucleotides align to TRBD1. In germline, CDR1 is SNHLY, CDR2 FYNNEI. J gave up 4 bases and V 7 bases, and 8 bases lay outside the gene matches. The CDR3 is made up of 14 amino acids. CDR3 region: CASIGTGISYGYTF. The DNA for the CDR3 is TGTGCCAGCATAGGGACAGGCATTTCCTATGGCTACACCTTC.

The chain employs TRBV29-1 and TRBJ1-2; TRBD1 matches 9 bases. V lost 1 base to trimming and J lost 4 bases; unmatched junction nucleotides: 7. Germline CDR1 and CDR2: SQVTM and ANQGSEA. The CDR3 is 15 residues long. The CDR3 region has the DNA TGCAGCGTTGAAGGGGTAGGGGACAGGGTCTATGGCTACACCTTC. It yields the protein CSVEGVGDRVYGYTF.

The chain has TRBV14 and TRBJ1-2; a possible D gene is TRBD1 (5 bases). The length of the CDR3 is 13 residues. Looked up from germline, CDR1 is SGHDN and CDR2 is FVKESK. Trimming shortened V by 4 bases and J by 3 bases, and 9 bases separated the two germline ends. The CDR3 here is CASSPQGYYGYTF. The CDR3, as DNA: TGTGCCAGCAGCCCCCAGGGCTACTATGGCTACACCTTC.

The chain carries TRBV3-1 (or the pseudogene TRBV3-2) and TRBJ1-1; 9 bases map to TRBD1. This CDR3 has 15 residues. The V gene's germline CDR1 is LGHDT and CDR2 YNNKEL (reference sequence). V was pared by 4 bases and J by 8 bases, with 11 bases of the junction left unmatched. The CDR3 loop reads CASSRGQGTPREAFF. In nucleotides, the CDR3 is TGTGCCAGCAGCCGAGGACAGGGGACCCCTAGAGAAGCTTTCTTT.

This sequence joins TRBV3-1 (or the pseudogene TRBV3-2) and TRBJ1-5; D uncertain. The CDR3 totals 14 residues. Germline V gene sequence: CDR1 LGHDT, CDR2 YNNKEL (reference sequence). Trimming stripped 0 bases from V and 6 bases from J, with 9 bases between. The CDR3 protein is CASSQDSGFQPQHF. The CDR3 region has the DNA TGTGCCAGCAGCCAAGATTCGGGGTTTCAGCCCCAGCATTTT.

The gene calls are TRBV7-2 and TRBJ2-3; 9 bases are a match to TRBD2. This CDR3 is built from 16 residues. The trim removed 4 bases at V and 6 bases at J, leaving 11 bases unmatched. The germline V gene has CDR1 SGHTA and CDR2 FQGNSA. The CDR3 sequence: CASSSPLAGGGDTQYF. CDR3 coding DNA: TGTGCCAGCAGCTCCCCCCTTGCGGGAGGGGGGGATACGCAGTATTTT.

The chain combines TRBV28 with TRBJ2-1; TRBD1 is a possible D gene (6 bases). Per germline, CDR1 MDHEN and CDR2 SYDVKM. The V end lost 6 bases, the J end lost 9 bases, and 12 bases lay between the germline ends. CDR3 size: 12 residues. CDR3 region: CASRYTGSEQFF. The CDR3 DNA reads TGTGCCAGCAGGTACACAGGGTCTGAGCAGTTCTTC.

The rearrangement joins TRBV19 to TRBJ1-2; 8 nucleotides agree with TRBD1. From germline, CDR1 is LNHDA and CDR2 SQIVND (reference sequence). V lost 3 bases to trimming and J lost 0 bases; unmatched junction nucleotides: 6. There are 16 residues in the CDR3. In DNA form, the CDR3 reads TGTGCCAGTAGTATTGCAGGGGGCGCGTCTAACTATGGCTACACCTTC. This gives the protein CASSIAGGASNYGYTF. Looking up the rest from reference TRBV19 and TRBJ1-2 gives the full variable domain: DGGITQSPKYLFRKEGQNVTLSCEQNLNHDAMYWYRQDPGQGLRLIYYSQIVNDFQKGDIAEGYSVSREKKESFPLTVTSAQKNPTAFYLCASSIAGGASNYGYTFGSGTRLTVV.

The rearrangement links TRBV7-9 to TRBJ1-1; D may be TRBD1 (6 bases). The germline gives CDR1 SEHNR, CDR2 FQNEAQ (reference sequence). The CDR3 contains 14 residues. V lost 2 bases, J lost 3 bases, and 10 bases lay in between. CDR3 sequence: CASSLQGSDTEAFF. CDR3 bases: TGTGCCAGCAGCTTACAGGGGAGTGACACTGAAGCTTTCTTT.

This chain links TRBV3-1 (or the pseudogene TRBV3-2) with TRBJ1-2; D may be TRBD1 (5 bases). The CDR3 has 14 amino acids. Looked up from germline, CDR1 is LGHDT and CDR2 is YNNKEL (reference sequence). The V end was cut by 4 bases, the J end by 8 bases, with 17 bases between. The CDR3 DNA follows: TGTGCCAGCAGCCCCTGGGGGGGATTGGAGGGCTACACCTTC. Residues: CASSPWGGLEGYTF.

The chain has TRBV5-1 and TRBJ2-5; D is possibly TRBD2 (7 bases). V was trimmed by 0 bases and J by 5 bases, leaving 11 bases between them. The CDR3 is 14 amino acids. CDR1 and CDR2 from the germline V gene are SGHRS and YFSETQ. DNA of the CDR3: TGCGCCAGCAGCTTGGCGGGGGGCGCGGAGACCCAGTACTTC. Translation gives CASSLAGGAETQYF.

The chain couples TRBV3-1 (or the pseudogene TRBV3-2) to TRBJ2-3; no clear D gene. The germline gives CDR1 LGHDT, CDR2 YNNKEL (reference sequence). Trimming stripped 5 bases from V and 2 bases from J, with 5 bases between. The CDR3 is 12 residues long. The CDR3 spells CASSATTDTQYF. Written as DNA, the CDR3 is TGTGCCAGCAGCGCTACCACAGATACGCAGTATTTT.

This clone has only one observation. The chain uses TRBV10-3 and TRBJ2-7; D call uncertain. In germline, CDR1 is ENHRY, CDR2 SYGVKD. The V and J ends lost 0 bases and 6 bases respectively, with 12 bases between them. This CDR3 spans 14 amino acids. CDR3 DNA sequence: TGTGCCATCAGTGAGTCGAGGCAGTCTTCCGAGCAGTACTTC. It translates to CAISESRQSSEQYF.

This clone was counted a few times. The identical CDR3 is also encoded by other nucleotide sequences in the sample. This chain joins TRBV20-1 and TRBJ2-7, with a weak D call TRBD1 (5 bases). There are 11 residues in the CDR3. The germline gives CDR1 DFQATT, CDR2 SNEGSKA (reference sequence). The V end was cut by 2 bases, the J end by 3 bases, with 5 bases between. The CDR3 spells CSARQGYEQYF. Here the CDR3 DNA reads TGCAGTGCTAGACAGGGCTACGAGCAGTACTTC.

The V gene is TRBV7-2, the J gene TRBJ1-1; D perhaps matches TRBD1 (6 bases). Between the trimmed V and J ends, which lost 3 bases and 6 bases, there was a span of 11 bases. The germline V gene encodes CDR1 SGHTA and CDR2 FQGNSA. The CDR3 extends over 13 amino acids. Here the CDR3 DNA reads TGTGCCAGCAGCTTCGGGACATCGGCTGAAGCTTTCTTT. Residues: CASSFGTSAEAFF.

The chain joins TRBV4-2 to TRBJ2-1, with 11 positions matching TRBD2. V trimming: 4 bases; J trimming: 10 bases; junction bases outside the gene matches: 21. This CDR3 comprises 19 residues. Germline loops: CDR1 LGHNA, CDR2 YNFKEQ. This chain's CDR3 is CASSPTSGEGYYNEREQFF. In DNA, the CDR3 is TGTGCCAGCAGCCCGACTAGCGGGGAAGGCTACTACAATGAGCGGGAGCAGTTCTTC.

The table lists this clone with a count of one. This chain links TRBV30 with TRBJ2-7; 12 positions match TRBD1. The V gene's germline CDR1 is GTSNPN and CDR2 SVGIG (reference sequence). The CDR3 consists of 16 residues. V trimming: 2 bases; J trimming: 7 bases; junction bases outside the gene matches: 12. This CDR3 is CAWSYTGTGGAGEQYF. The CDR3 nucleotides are TGTGCCTGGAGTTATACCGGGACAGGGGGCGCGGGGGAGCAGTACTTC.